This entry features one T cell receptor (beta chain) sequence. The junction shows a germline mismatch at one end, possibly a read error. CD8 cells regarded as naive lacked CD45RO, were positively chosen for CCR7, and omitted terminally differentiated effector memory CD45RA+ cells. Only in-frame clones appear in the TCRdb table, and some are missing; sequencing was by immunoSEQ multiplex PCR. Of hundreds of thousands of clones in the sample, approximately 96% were seen once. CDR1 is SGHTA, CDR2 FQGNSA, per germline. CDR3 length: 11 amino acids. The sample is drawn from a study of shared clonotypes between healthy human individuals.

The chain has TRBV7-2 and TRBJ2-1; 8 bases are a match to TRBD2. Sequenced input: naive CD8+ T cells sorted from blood. This TCR was sampled from a woman in her 30s in good health. DNA for the CDR3: TGTGCCAGCAGCTTAGGGGGACTAGTGGTCTTC. It translates to CASSLGGLVVF.